The rows below give T cell receptor beta chains drawn from one sample of a study of sequential checkpoint blockade in melanoma. Some clones are missing from TCRdb's copy, which holds only in-frame ones; the method was immunoSEQ multiplex PCR. The sample lists 20,000 to 25,000 clones; roughly 82% were seen once. Sequenced material: CD8+ T cells sorted from blood (inferred from file names), taken from a patient given nivolumab and ipilimumab in sequence. The receptors were gathered from a human donor with melanoma. The CDR3 runs from the conserved cysteine through the conserved F or W. D genes are given only for firm matches. A row's size may be missing; if present it is once, few, many or a size class.

cdr3_length,v_call,d_call,j_call,clone_size,cdr3_aa,cdr3_nt
14,TRBV6-1,.,TRBJ1-4,.,CAIRQGEVGEKLFF,TGTGCCATCAGACAAGGGGAAGTTGGGGAAAAACTGTTTTTT
13,TRBV27,.,TRBJ2-1,.,CASSALGYNEQFF,TGTGCCAGCAGTGCCCTAGGATACAATGAGCAGTTCTTC
14,TRBV7-9,TRBD1,TRBJ2-5,.,CASAAPGGEREQYF,TGTGCCAGCGCGGCCCCAGGGGGCGAGAGGGAGCAGTACTTC
14,TRBV30,TRBD2,TRBJ2-1,.,CASPGTSGLDEQFF,TGTGCTTCCCCCGGGACTAGCGGGTTAGATGAGCAGTTCTTC
15,TRBV7-9,.,TRBJ1-4,.,CASSSKSTTNEKLFF,TGTGCCAGCAGCTCCAAATCCACAACTAATGAAAAACTGTTTTTT
18,TRBV7-9,.,TRBJ2-3,.,CASSLMGLISTVTDTQYF,TGTGCCAGCAGCTTGATGGGTTTGATATCGACAGTAACAGATACGCAGTATTTT
13,TRBV7-7,.,TRBJ2-2,.,CASSRTVTGELFF,TGTGCTAGCAGCCGGACAGTAACCGGGGAGCTGTTTTTT
16,TRBV28,TRBD1,TRBJ1-5,.,CASRLTGVASNQPQHF,TGTGCCAGCAGGCTCACAGGGGTTGCTTCCAATCAGCCCCAGCATTTT
13,TRBV18,.,TRBJ1-2,.,CASSPSGPESYTF,TGTGCCAGCTCACCATCTGGTCCCGAGAGCTACACCTTC
16,TRBV10-2,TRBD1,TRBJ2-1,.,CASVDRVQGTYNEQFF,TGCGCCAGCGTAGACAGGGTTCAAGGAACTTACAATGAGCAGTTCTTC
17,TRBV27,TRBD2,TRBJ2-7,.,CASSRLAGGPGSYEQYF,TGTGCCAGCAGCAGACTAGCGGGAGGGCCGGGCTCCTACGAGCAGTACTTC
15,TRBV9,TRBD2,TRBJ2-7,.,CASSVGLAGQHEQYF,TGTGCCAGCAGCGTAGGACTAGCGGGACAGCACGAGCAGTACTTC
16,TRBV28,TRBD2,TRBJ2-1,.,CASSLLGLAGNNEQFF,TGCGCCAGCAGTTTACTTGGACTAGCGGGAAACAATGAGCAGTTCTTC
17,TRBV18,TRBD2,TRBJ2-3,.,CASSLLAGGFSTDTQYF,TGTGCCAGCTCACTTCTAGCGGGAGGCTTCAGCACAGATACGCAGTATTTT
12,TRBV2,.,TRBJ1-3,.,CASSPGGNTIYF,TGTGCCAGCAGTCCAGGGGGAAACACCATATATTTT
15,TRBV19,.,TRBJ1-2,.,CASSIGGRGRYGYTF,TGTGCCAGTAGTATAGGTGGCAGGGGAAGGTATGGCTACACCTTC
15,TRBV5-4,TRBD2,TRBJ2-7,.,CASSFPGGHTYEQYF,TGTGCCAGCAGCTTCCCGGGGGGGCACACCTACGAGCAGTACTTC
16,TRBV7-9,TRBD1,TRBJ1-2,.,CASSQTGTGPGYGGTF,TGTGCCAGCAGCCAAACCGGGACAGGGCCCGGCTATGGTGGAACCTTC
14,TRBV19,TRBD1,TRBJ1-2,once,CASRPTGQGVGYTF,TGTGCCAGTAGACCGACGGGACAGGGGGTAGGCTACACCTTC
20,TRBV5-1,TRBD1,TRBJ2-6,.,CASSLTLTGTGGSGANVLTF,TGCGCCAGCAGCTTGACTCTTACCGGGACAGGGGGCTCTGGGGCCAACGTCCTGACTTTC
19,TRBV4-2,.,TRBJ2-6,.,CASSQDRGVTPSGANVLTF,TGTGCCAGCAGCCAAGATAGGGGCGTAACGCCCTCTGGGGCCAACGTCCTGACTTTC
16,TRBV23-1,TRBD2,TRBJ2-1,.,CASSPNSGSSYNEQFF,TGCGCCAGCAGTCCCAATAGCGGGAGCTCCTACAATGAGCAGTTCTTC
12,TRBV6-6,.,TRBJ2-7,few,CASSRREAEQYF,TGTGCCAGCAGCCGCAGGGAGGCCGAGCAGTACTTC
15,TRBV14,.,TRBJ2-1,.,CASSLFEDFYNEQFF,TGTGCCAGCAGCCTTTTTGAAGACTTCTACAATGAGCAGTTCTTC
12,TRBV6-5,.,TRBJ1-1,.,CASSQGLREAFF,TGTGCCAGCAGCCAGGGTTTACGGGAAGCTTTCTTT
12,TRBV28,TRBD1,TRBJ1-1,.,CASRITQGRAFF,TGTGCCAGCAGGATCACACAGGGGCGAGCTTTCTTT
12,TRBV7-2,.,TRBJ2-5,.,CASSSQRETQYF,TGTGCCAGCAGCTCCCAAAGAGAAACCCAGTACTTC
12,TRBV28,.,TRBJ1-2,.,CASSFQGLGYTF,TGTGCCAGCAGTTTCCAGGGGCTTGGCTACACCTTC
12,TRBV6-6,.,TRBJ2-7,.,CATRTDSYEQYF,TGTGCCACCCGGACTGACTCCTACGAGCAGTACTTC